This T cell receptor beta chain was obtained from a study of control samples from healthy donors and cancer patients. Data came from immunoSEQ multiplex PCR; TCRdb stores just in-frame clones and leaves some out. This table has some 160,000 clones, 90% to 95% appearing once. This TCR was recovered from a woman aged 25 to 39 in good health. Specimen: blood.

CDR3 sequence reads: CASGGGGRNQPQHF. The CDR3 DNA is TGTGCCAGCGGCGGAGGGGGCCGCAATCAGCCCCAGCATTTT. The genes are TRBV27 and TRBJ1-5; 7 bases are a match to TRBD1. The CDR3 has 14 amino acids. V trimming: 8 bases; J trimming: 2 bases; junction bases outside the gene matches: 6. The germline V gene encodes CDR1 MNHEY and CDR2 SMNVEV (reference sequence).